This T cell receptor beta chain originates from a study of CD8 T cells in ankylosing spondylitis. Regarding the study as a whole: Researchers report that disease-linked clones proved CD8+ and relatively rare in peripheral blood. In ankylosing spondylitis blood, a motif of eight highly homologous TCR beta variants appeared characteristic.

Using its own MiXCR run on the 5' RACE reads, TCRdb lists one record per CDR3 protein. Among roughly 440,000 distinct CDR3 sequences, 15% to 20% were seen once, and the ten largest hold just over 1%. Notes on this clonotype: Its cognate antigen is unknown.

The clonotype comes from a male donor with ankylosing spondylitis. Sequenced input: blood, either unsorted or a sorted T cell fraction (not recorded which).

The CDR3 loop is CASSLEGATSYEQYF. The CDR3 DNA follows: TGTGCCAGCAGCTTAGAGGGGGCGACGAGCTACGAGCAGTACTTC. The chain has TRBV7-2 and TRBJ2-7; 7 positions agree with TRBD1. This CDR3 contains 15 residues. Germline V gene sequence: CDR1 SGHTA, CDR2 FQGNSA. Trimming cost V 1 base and J 3 bases; bases outside gene matches: 6.